Presented here are 2 T cell receptor beta chains from one specimen sequenced in a study of T cells in Graves' hyperthyroidism and ophthalmopathy (dated by TCRdb to between 2018 and 2021). The library was obtained by multiplex PCR. Sequenced on an Illumina HiSeq 2000. The TCR beta CDR3 regions were amplified from RNA transcripts. A first-round RT-PCR of the TCR CDR3 used the HTBI primer set with the Qiagen OneStep RT-PCR kit. Starting from the raw public reads, TCRdb applied fastp trimming at Q25, assembled clones with MiXCR and retained in-frame beta chains. Each entry merges the rows of one CDR3 protein and shows their most common DNA and genes. For this sample the table gives 700,000 or so distinct CDR3 sequences, of which 13% to 15% were detected only once. The ten top clones hold about 12% of the sample. The specimen was blood. These receptors all stem from a woman aged 50 to 65 with Graves' ophthalmopathy.

This clonotype was counted ten times or more. The J gene is TRBJ1-1, the V gene TRBV7-2; no reliable D call. Germline CDR1 is SGHTA and CDR2 is FQGNSA. CDR3 size: 13 residues. The V gene lost 6 bases and the J gene lost 6 bases, with 14 bases spanning the gap. This CDR3 reads CASRSPERAEAFF. CDR3 DNA sequence: TGTGCCAGCAGGTCACCAGAACGGGCTGAAGCTTTCTTT.

This clonotype was detected many times. V usage is TRBV20-1 and J usage is TRBJ2-3, with D perhaps TRBD1 or TRBD2 (5 bases each). Germline V CDR1 and CDR2: DFQATT, SNEGSKA (reference sequence). The CDR3 is 14 amino acids. This chain's CDR3 is CSGSRDPSTDTQYF. CDR3 DNA: TGCAGCGGGTCCAGGGACCCTAGCACAGATACGCAGTATTTT.